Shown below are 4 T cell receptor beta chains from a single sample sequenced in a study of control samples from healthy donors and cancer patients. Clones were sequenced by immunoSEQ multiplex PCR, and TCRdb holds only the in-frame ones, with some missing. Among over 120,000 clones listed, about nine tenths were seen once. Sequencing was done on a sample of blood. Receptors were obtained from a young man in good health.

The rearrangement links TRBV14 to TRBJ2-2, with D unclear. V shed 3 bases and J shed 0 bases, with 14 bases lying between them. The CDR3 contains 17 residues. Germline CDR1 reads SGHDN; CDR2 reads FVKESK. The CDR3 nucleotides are TGTGCCAGCAGCCAGAGAACGGGCTTCGCGAACACCGGGGAGCTGTTTTTT. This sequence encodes CASSQRTGFANTGELFF.

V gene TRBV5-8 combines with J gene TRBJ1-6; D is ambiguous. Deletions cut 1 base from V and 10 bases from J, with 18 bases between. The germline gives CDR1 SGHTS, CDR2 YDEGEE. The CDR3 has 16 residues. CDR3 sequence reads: CASSLLFGSSRSPLHF. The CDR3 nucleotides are TGTGCCAGCAGCTTGCTTTTCGGGAGTTCGCGGTCACCCCTCCACTTT.

Here the CDR3 reads CASSLVAGRSYTF. The CDR3 DNA follows: TGTGCCAGCAGCTTAGTGGCCGGGAGAAGCTACACCTTC. The rearrangement joins TRBV7-9 to TRBJ1-2; D unclear. The V gene's germline CDR1 is SEHNR and CDR2 FQNEAQ (reference sequence). The CDR3 runs to 13 residues. V was cut by 1 base and J by 9 bases, with 12 bases left in between.

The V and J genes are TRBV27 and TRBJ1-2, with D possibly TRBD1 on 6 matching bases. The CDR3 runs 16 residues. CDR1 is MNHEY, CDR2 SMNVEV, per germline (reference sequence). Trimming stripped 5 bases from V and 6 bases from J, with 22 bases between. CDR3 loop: CASSDTLDSSADGYTF. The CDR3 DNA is TGTGCCAGCAGTGATACCCTGGACAGTTCAGCGGATGGCTACACCTTC.